This TCR beta chain was found in a study of blood T cell repertoires in COVID-19. Using immunoSEQ multiplex PCR, the repertoire was profiled, and TCRdb retains in-frame clones only, with some absent. The data contain 300,000 to 450,000 clones, around 87% of them singletons. The sample consisted of peripheral blood. This receptor was identified in a woman aged 30 to 39 with COVID-19, enrolled during active disease.

The CDR3 nucleotides are TGTGCCAGCACTACGACAGGAGAAGCTTTCTTT. It encodes CASTTTGEAFF. The gene calls are TRBV28 and TRBJ1-1; tentative D call: TRBD1 (6 bases). This CDR3 region has 11 residues. Germline CDR1 is MDHEN and CDR2 is SYDVKM. V lost 7 bases to trimming and J lost 8 bases, with 11 bases between them.